The 17 T cell receptor beta chains presented below share a single source sample, sequenced in a study of CD8 T cells in ankylosing spondylitis. TCRdb processed the 5' RACE reads anew with MiXCR; each CDR3 protein has one entry. The sample has more than 250,000 distinct CDR3 sequences, roughly 10% seen once; the top ten hold around 8.4%. The sample taken for sequencing was blood, either unsorted or a sorted T cell fraction (not recorded which). The receptors were gathered from a female donor with ankylosing spondylitis or in good health (not recorded which).

The chain links TRBV28 to TRBJ2-1; a weak D match, TRBD2 (5 bases). V dropped 7 bases and J dropped 9 bases, with 22 bases sitting between them. The CDR3 totals 15 residues. Germline CDR1 reads MDHEN; CDR2 reads SYDVKM. The CDR3 region has the DNA TGTGCCAGCAAGAGGACTCAGGAGGTGACGAGTGAGCAGTTCTTC. Protein: CASKRTQEVTSEQFF.

The chain couples TRBV20-1 to TRBJ2-1; 10 bases align to TRBD2. The germline V gene encodes CDR1 DFQATT and CDR2 SNEGSKA (reference sequence). Germline trimming cut 6 bases from V and 4 bases from J; bases unmatched to any gene: 9. The CDR3 runs to 15 residues. CDR3 protein: CSAQPTSGVYNEQFF. The CDR3 DNA sequence: TGCAGTGCACAACCCACTAGCGGGGTGTACAATGAGCAGTTCTTC.

The chain employs TRBV7-9 and TRBJ1-1; no firm D call. Germline CDR1 is SEHNR and CDR2 is FQNEAQ (reference sequence). CDR3 size: 15 residues. V was trimmed by 2 bases and J by 0 bases, leaving 10 bases between them. The CDR3 here is CASSLSGLMNTEAFF. The CDR3 DNA reads TGTGCCAGCAGCTTAAGTGGGCTGATGAACACTGAAGCTTTCTTT.

This clonotype was recorded at least ten times. V usage is TRBV6-5 and J usage is TRBJ2-7, with TRBD1 matching 9 bases. The germline V gene has CDR1 MNHEY and CDR2 SVGAGI. V was clipped by 0 bases and J by 4 bases; unmatched bases: 10. This CDR3 is built from 17 residues. DNA for the CDR3: TGTGCCAGCAGTTACTCGGTTGGGACAGGGCTAGAGTACGAGCAGTACTTC. Protein: CASSYSVGTGLEYEQYF.

This clonotype appeared a few times. J is TRBJ2-3 and V is TRBV6-1; weak D call: TRBD1 (6 bases). Trimming pared 10 bases from V and 0 bases from J, leaving 11 bases between. The CDR3 is made up of 13 amino acids. Germline V gives CDR1 MNHNS, CDR2 SASEGT. The CDR3, as DNA: TGTGCCATTCGGACAGCTAGCACAGATACGCAGTATTTT. Its protein product is CAIRTASTDTQYF.

This clonotype occurred a few times. This chain connects TRBV18 to TRBJ2-7; 7 positions agree with TRBD1. Per the germline V gene, CDR1 is KGHSH and CDR2 is LQKENI. After removal of 4 bases from V and 6 bases from J, the junction contained 18 bases not matched to a gene. The CDR3 has 17 amino acids. The CDR3 is CASSLGQTRRISREQYF. CDR3 nucleotide sequence: TGTGCCAGCTCACTGGGACAGACGAGAAGGATTTCTCGCGAGCAGTACTTC.

This clonotype was seen at least ten times. The chain uses TRBV5-1 and TRBJ2-1, with 7 bases aligning to TRBD2. Germline values: CDR1 SGHRS, CDR2 YFSETQ. The CDR3 spans 15 residues. With V trimmed by 4 bases and J by 5 bases, 9 bases remained unmatched. The CDR3 DNA reads as TGCGCCAGCAGCATTAGTGGGACTAAAAACAATGAGCAGTTCTTC. The encoded protein is CASSISGTKNNEQFF.

The chain links TRBV9 to TRBJ1-2, with D possibly matching TRBD1 (5 bases). CDR1 SGDLS and CDR2 YYNGEE come from the germline V gene. V was trimmed by 4 bases and J by 1 base, leaving 11 bases between them. This CDR3 is 14 amino acids long. The CDR3 nucleotides read TGTGCCAGCAGCCCTCGACAGATTAACTATGGCTACACCTTC. Its translation: CASSPRQINYGYTF. Full variable domain (missing parts from reference TRBV9 and TRBJ1-2): DSGVTQTPKHLITATGQRVTLRCSPRSGDLSVYWYQQSLDQGLQFLIQYYNGEERAKGNILERFSAQQFPDLHSELNLSSLELGDSALYFCASSPRQINYGYTFGSGTRLTVV.

This clonotype came up a few times. This chain connects TRBV3-1 to TRBJ2-7; 8 bases are shared with TRBD1. Germline V gives CDR1 LGHDT, CDR2 YNNKEL (reference sequence). The V gene end was trimmed by 0 bases and the J gene end by 4 bases; junction bases not matched to a gene: 5. This CDR3 has 15 residues. The CDR3 is CASSQDLRTGYEQYF. The CDR3 nucleotides read TGTGCCAGCAGCCAAGATCTCAGGACAGGGTACGAGCAGTACTTC.

This clonotype appeared a few times. This rearrangement joins TRBV28 to TRBJ2-4; D may be TRBD2 (7 bases). The V gene lost 10 bases and the J gene lost 1 base, with 17 bases spanning the gap. Looked up from germline, CDR1 is MDHEN and CDR2 is SYDVKM. CDR3 length: 15 residues. CDR3 region: CATRGAPGAKNIQYF. Here the CDR3 DNA reads TGTGCCACACGGGGGGCCCCGGGGGCCAAAAACATTCAGTACTTC.

The chain has TRBV5-6 and TRBJ2-1; D possibly matches TRBD1 or TRBD2 (5 bases each). This CDR3 region has 13 residues. Germline loops: CDR1 SGHDT, CDR2 YYEEEE. V lost 4 bases and J 4 bases, leaving 9 bases between the germline ends. This chain's CDR3 is CASSRDLYNEQFF. CDR3 nucleotides: TGTGCCAGCAGCCGGGACCTATACAATGAGCAGTTCTTC.

V usage is TRBV14 and J usage is TRBJ2-1; possibly TRBD1 for D (6 bases). Germline CDR1 SGHDN, CDR2 FVKESK. Trimming cost V 4 bases and J 9 bases, with 13 bases left between them. This CDR3 comprises 13 residues. The CDR3 protein is CASSPTGFGEQFF. In DNA form, the CDR3 reads TGTGCCAGCAGCCCAACAGGGTTTGGTGAGCAGTTCTTC.

This sequence joins TRBV28 and TRBJ2-5; 10 nucleotides agree with TRBD2. Germline V gene sequence: CDR1 MDHEN, CDR2 SYDVKM. This CDR3 contains 15 residues. V trimming: 5 bases; J trimming: 5 bases; junction bases outside the gene matches: 8. The CDR3 DNA reads as TGTGCCAGCAGTGCAAGCGGGGGGGCCCTTGAGACCCAGTACTTC. Translation: CASSASGGALETQYF.

This clonotype was detected ten times or more. The J gene is TRBJ2-7, the V gene TRBV20-1, with D unresolved. The germline V gene has CDR1 DFQATT and CDR2 SNEGSKA (reference sequence). V lost 3 bases, J lost 4 bases, and 7 bases lay in between. The CDR3 loop spans 11 amino acids. The CDR3 is CSASSRYEQYF. CDR3 nucleotides: TGCAGTGCTAGTTCGCGTTACGAGCAGTACTTC.

This clonotype was counted ten times or more. CDR3 sequence: CASSARGGTDTQYF. CDR3 sequence (DNA): TGCGCCAGCAGCGCGCGAGGGGGCACAGATACGCAGTATTTT. The chain combines TRBV4-3 with TRBJ2-3; either TRBD1 or TRBD2 may supply D (5 bases each). V dropped 5 bases and J dropped 1 base, with 10 bases sitting between them. CDR3 size: 14 residues. Germline CDR1 and CDR2: LGHNA and YSLEER.

This clonotype showed up many times. The gene calls are TRBV7-8 and TRBJ1-6; D not resolved. The germline V gene encodes CDR1 SGHVS and CDR2 FQNEAQ. V was trimmed by 2 bases and J by 9 bases, leaving 8 bases between them. This CDR3 has 13 residues. CDR3 in amino acids: CASSLSLGSPLHF. As DNA, the CDR3 is TGTGCCAGCAGCTTATCTTTGGGTTCACCCCTCCACTTT. The full variable domain, its missing parts supplied by reference TRBV7-8 and TRBJ1-6, is GAGVSQSPRYKVAKRGQDVALRCDPISGHVSLFWYQQALGQGPEFLTYFQNEAQLDKSGLPSDRFFAERPEGSVSTLKIQRTQQEDSAVYLCASSLSLGSPLHFGNGTRLTVT.

This clonotype occurred many times. The chain recombines TRBV20-1 with TRBJ2-1, with TRBD2 matching 8 bases. The CDR3 sequence is 15 residues long. The ends lost 4 bases at V and 4 bases at J; junction bases unmatched: 9. Germline V lookup: CDR1 DFQATT, CDR2 SNEGSKA (reference sequence). For the CDR3, the DNA is TGCAGTGCTAATAGCGGGGACACCACTTACAATGAGCAGTTCTTC. Translated, it gives CSANSGDTTYNEQFF.